The 28 T cell receptor beta chains given below trace back to one sample, sequenced in a study of siplizumab effects on memory and regulatory T cells. Method: immunoSEQ multiplex PCR; TCRdb's copy keeps in-frame clones and lacks some. The sample yields about 70,000 clones, 88% seen once. Sample: Tregs sorted from blood. The receptors come from a human donor in good health.

This clone was seen just once. CDR3 sequence (DNA): TGTGCCAGTAGTAGGGCGGACAATCAGCCCCAGCATTTT. Its translation is CASSRADNQPQHF. The chain joins TRBV19 to TRBJ1-5; D gene uncertain. The CDR3 length is 13 residues. V lost 4 bases and J lost 3, with 7 bases in between. Germline V CDR1 and CDR2: LNHDA, SQIVND (reference sequence).

This clone was detected once. V is TRBV29-1 and J is TRBJ2-1, with 8 bases matching TRBD2. CDR1 and CDR2 (germline): SQVTM, ANQGSEA. After removal of 1 base from V and 4 bases from J, the junction contained 6 bases not matched to a gene. CDR3 size: 15 residues. This chain's CDR3 is CSVEAQLAVYNEQFF. As DNA, the CDR3 is TGCAGCGTTGAAGCCCAACTAGCGGTATACAATGAGCAGTTCTTC.

This chain uses TRBV9 with TRBJ2-1; the match to TRBD2 covers 8 bases. Germline CDR1 is SGDLS and CDR2 is YYNGEE. The V gene end was trimmed by 4 bases and the J gene end by 5 bases; junction bases not matched to a gene: 5. There are 14 residues in the CDR3. The CDR3 here is CASSISGAHNEQFF. CDR3 coding DNA: TGTGCCAGCAGCATTAGCGGGGCGCACAATGAGCAGTTCTTC.

V and J are TRBV7-3 and TRBJ2-3, with 9 bases identical to TRBD2. The CDR3 loop spans 15 amino acids. Germline V gene data show CDR1 as SGHTA and CDR2 as FQGTGA. Trimming at V came to 5 bases and at J to 3 bases, leaving 6 bases not matched to a gene. The CDR3 reads CASSRLAGVTDTQYF. The CDR3, as DNA: TGTGCCAGCAGCCGATTAGCGGGAGTTACAGATACGCAGTATTTT. The full variable domain, rest sourced from reference TRBV7-3 and TRBJ2-3, is GAGVSQTPSNKVTEKGKYVELRCDPISGHTALYWYRQSLGQGPEFLIYFQGTGAADDSGLPNDRFFAVRPEGSVSTLKIQRTERGDSAVYLCASSRLAGVTDTQYFGPGTRLTVL.

Note on this clone: Within the sample, other DNA sequences also encode this same CDR3. The chain has TRBV13 and TRBJ2-7; D is ambiguous. Between the trimmed V and J ends, which lost 5 bases and 3 bases, there was a span of 26 bases. The CDR3 loop spans 18 amino acids. Germline V lookup: CDR1 PRHDT, CDR2 FYEKMQ (reference sequence). The CDR3: CASSVFVTPHLPVYEQYF. The CDR3 nucleotides read TGTGCCAGCAGCGTATTTGTCACGCCCCACCTCCCTGTCTACGAGCAGTACTTC.

V and J are TRBV5-4 and TRBJ1-1, with D possibly matching TRBD1 (5 bases). Trimming left V 4 bases short and J 8 bases short, with 12 bases between. The CDR3 loop spans 12 amino acids. CDR1 is SGHNT and CDR2 is YYREEE in the germline V gene (reference sequence). The CDR3: CASSLDRREAFF. The CDR3 nucleotides read TGTGCCAGCAGCCTCGACAGAAGAGAAGCTTTCTTT. The full variable domain, with the rest looked up from reference TRBV5-4 and TRBJ1-1, is ETGVTQSPTHLIKTRGQQVTLRCSSQSGHNTVSWYQQALGQGPQFIFQYYREEENGRGNFPPRFSGLQFPNYSSELNVNALELDDSALYLCASSLDRREAFFGQGTRLTVV.

V and J are TRBV10-3 and TRBJ1-2; TRBD1 matches 7 bases. The CDR3 is 14 amino acids. Germline V gene sequence: CDR1 ENHRY, CDR2 SYGVKD. Trimming at V came to 6 bases and at J to 6 bases, leaving 10 bases not matched to a gene. This chain's CDR3 is CAIRRTGEGHGYTF. CDR3 coding DNA: TGTGCCATCAGGAGAACAGGGGAGGGGCATGGCTACACCTTC.

The rearrangement joins TRBV2 to TRBJ2-2; maybe TRBD2 (6 bases). This CDR3 spans 14 amino acids. Germline lookup yields CDR1 SNHLY and CDR2 FYNNEI. The V gene lost 7 bases and the J gene lost 6 bases, with 15 bases spanning the gap. The CDR3 reads CASNTGVWAGELFF. The DNA for the CDR3 is TGTGCCAGCAATACGGGGGTTTGGGCCGGGGAGCTGTTTTTT.

The DNA of the CDR3 is TGTGCCAGCAGCAAAGACAGCAATTCACCCCTCCACTTT. It yields the protein CASSKDSNSPLHF. The J gene is TRBJ1-6, the V gene TRBV5-4, with D perhaps TRBD1 (5 bases). The length of the CDR3 is 13 residues. The germline gives CDR1 SGHNT, CDR2 YYREEE (reference sequence). Trimming shortened V by 4 bases and J by 7 bases, and 9 bases separated the two germline ends.

The CDR3 sequence: CASSVGQGLIGYTF. In nucleotides, the CDR3 is TGTGCCAGCAGCGTAGGTCAGGGTCTCATCGGCTACACCTTC. The chain is built from TRBV9 and TRBJ1-2; maybe TRBD1 (5 bases). Deletions cut 0 bases from V and 8 bases from J, with 14 bases between. The germline CDR1 and CDR2 sequences are SGDLS and YYNGEE. The CDR3 contains 14 residues.

The chain carries TRBV9 and TRBJ2-7; possible D gene TRBD2, 5 bases. Per germline, CDR1 SGDLS and CDR2 YYNGEE. The CDR3 has 14 residues. Trimming shortened V by 3 bases and J by 4 bases, and 14 bases separated the two germline ends. The CDR3 protein is CASSAPTGNYEQYF. The DNA of the CDR3 is TGTGCCAGCAGCGCCCCAACCGGGAATTACGAGCAGTACTTC.

The V call is TRBV7-2, the J call TRBJ2-7; D unclear. The CDR3 contains 11 residues. The ends were cut back, 2 bases at V and 4 bases at J, with 3 bases in the middle. CDR1 SGHTA and CDR2 FQGNSA come from the germline V gene. CDR3 nucleotide sequence: TGTGCCAGCAGCTTAAAATACGAGCAGTACTTC. As protein: CASSLKYEQYF.

This chain joins TRBV15 and TRBJ2-3; TRBD1 is a possible D gene (6 bases). The germline CDR1 and CDR2 sequences are LNHNV and YYDKDF (reference sequence). Trimming removed 0 bases at V and 4 bases at J, with 11 bases between. The CDR3 is made up of 15 amino acids. This chain's CDR3 is CATSRDPTGPDTQYF. CDR3 DNA sequence: TGTGCCACCAGCAGAGATCCAACAGGGCCAGATACGCAGTATTTT.

V and J are TRBV10-3 and TRBJ2-3; 9 nucleotides line up with TRBD2. Germline CDR1 ENHRY, CDR2 SYGVKD. This CDR3 contains 16 residues. V trimming: 6 bases; J trimming: 0 bases; junction bases outside the gene matches: 7. CDR3 in amino acids: CAIRGTSGSSTDTQYF. CDR3 coding DNA: TGTGCCATCAGAGGTACTAGCGGGTCTAGCACAGATACGCAGTATTTT.

The table lists this clone with many counts. The J gene is TRBJ2-6, the V gene TRBV6-5; D is uncertain. Trimming stripped 7 bases from V and 3 bases from J, with 10 bases between. CDR1 is MNHEY and CDR2 is SVGAGI in the germline V gene. CDR3 length: 14 residues. CDR3 DNA: TGTGCCAGCACAGTGGGATTTGGGGCCAACGTCCTGACTTTC. It encodes CASTVGFGANVLTF.

The chain recombines TRBV18 with TRBJ1-2; D is unclear. CDR1 is KGHSH and CDR2 is LQKENI in the germline V gene. Trimming cost V 3 bases and J 0 bases, with 8 bases left between them. The CDR3 spans 14 residues. The chain's CDR3 is CASSPGNANYGYTF. The CDR3 DNA reads TGTGCCAGCTCACCTGGGAACGCTAACTATGGCTACACCTTC.

The CDR3 nucleotides are TGTGCCAGCAGTTACGGGAGGGCCCCGAATGAGCAGTTCTTC. Translated, it gives CASSYGRAPNEQFF. The chain carries TRBV6-5 and TRBJ2-1, with 7 positions matching TRBD2. Trimming cost V 2 bases and J 7 bases; bases outside gene matches: 5. From germline, CDR1 is MNHEY and CDR2 SVGAGI. There are 14 residues in the CDR3.

This clone appeared a single time. The chain combines TRBV4-2 with TRBJ2-1; TRBD2 matches 7 bases. This CDR3 has 19 residues. From germline, CDR1 is LGHNA and CDR2 YNFKEQ. The junction had 19 bases not matched to a gene; V was cut back by 3 bases and J by 5 bases. The CDR3 nucleotides are TGTGCCAGCAGCCAGGGATCGGCGGCGTGGGACTACAACAACAATGAGCAGTTCTTC. Translated, it gives CASSQGSAAWDYNNNEQFF.

This clone was counted a single time. V and J are TRBV2 and TRBJ2-3, with 10 bases that match TRBD2. The V segment lost 2 bases and the J segment 3 bases; nucleotides outside the gene matches: 8. Germline-derived CDR1 and CDR2 are SNHLY and FYNNEI. The CDR3 consists of 17 residues. CDR3 in DNA: TGTGCCAGCAGTGAATGGAGCGGGAGGGCCGGTACAGATACGCAGTATTTT. Amino acid sequence: CASSEWSGRAGTDTQYF. Full variable domain (remainder filled in from reference TRBV2 and TRBJ2-3): EPEVTQTPSHQVTQMGQEVILRCVPISNHLYFYWYRQILGQKVEFLVSFYNNEISEKSEIFDDQFSVERPDGSNFTLKIRSTKLEDSAMYFCASSEWSGRAGTDTQYFGPGTRLTVL.

In the case of this clone: Other DNA sequences within the sample encode an identical CDR3. The genes are TRBV11-2 and TRBJ2-3; no definite D call. The CDR3 has 15 residues. V lost 3 bases and J lost 1, with 11 bases in between. The germline V gene encodes CDR1 SGHAT and CDR2 FQNNGV. The CDR3 reads CASSFLGEGTDTQYF. In DNA, the CDR3 is TGTGCCAGCAGCTTCCTAGGAGAGGGCACAGATACGCAGTATTTT.

The chain is built from TRBV6-5 and TRBJ1-2; TRBD1 agrees at 9 bases. V lost 5 bases, J lost 3 bases, and 7 bases stayed unmatched. The V gene's germline CDR1 is MNHEY and CDR2 SVGAGI. CDR3 length: 15 amino acids. CDR3 loop: CASSKPGQGHYGYTF. DNA of the CDR3: TGTGCCAGCAGTAAACCGGGACAGGGACACTATGGCTACACCTTC.

The chain combines TRBV16 with TRBJ1-1; D is unresolved. The ends were cut back, 2 bases at V and 0 bases at J, with 10 bases in the middle. Germline CDR1 and CDR2: KGHSY and FQNENV. The CDR3 is 15 residues long. The CDR3 loop reads CASSQVHGMNTEAFF. The CDR3 nucleotides read TGTGCCAGCAGCCAAGTACACGGGATGAACACTGAAGCTTTCTTT.

The count of this clone is one. The V and J genes are TRBV6-6 and TRBJ1-2; 7 bases map to TRBD1. The V gene end was trimmed by 6 bases and the J gene end by 2 bases; junction bases not matched to a gene: 12. The germline CDR1 and CDR2 sequences are MNHNY and SVGAGI (reference sequence). CDR3 length: 16 residues. The CDR3 here is CASSRPTQQGNYGYTF. The CDR3 region has the DNA TGTGCCAGCAGCCGCCCTACGCAACAGGGGAACTATGGCTACACCTTC.

This clone was seen a single time. V gene TRBV5-4 combines with J gene TRBJ1-2; no definite D call. The CDR3 contains 13 residues. CDR1 is SGHNT and CDR2 is YYREEE in the germline V gene (reference sequence). V was trimmed by 2 bases and J by 8 bases, leaving 13 bases between them. The CDR3 DNA reads as TGTGCCAGCAGCTTAGTCCAAGTGGAGGGCTACACCTTC. Its protein is CASSLVQVEGYTF.

The CDR3 region has the DNA TGTGCCAGCAGCCCCACTAGCCGCAATGAGCAGTTCTTC. Translation gives CASSPTSRNEQFF. The chain is built from TRBV9 and TRBJ2-1, with D tentatively TRBD2 (6 bases). The CDR3 is 13 amino acids. Looked up from germline, CDR1 is SGDLS and CDR2 is YYNGEE. The germline V and J ends were trimmed by 4 bases and 6 bases, with 11 bases remaining between them.

This clone has just one count. The chain employs TRBV2 and TRBJ1-1, with a possible D match to TRBD1 (5 bases). Germline V gene sequence: CDR1 SNHLY, CDR2 FYNNEI. V lost 5 bases and J 2 bases, leaving 6 bases between the germline ends. The CDR3 totals 12 residues. CDR3 region: CASSTGNTEAFF. CDR3 coding DNA: TGTGCCAGCAGTACAGGAAACACTGAAGCTTTCTTT.

The J gene is TRBJ2-1, the V gene TRBV29-1; D is tentatively TRBD1 or TRBD2 (6 bases each). This CDR3 contains 15 residues. Trimming removed 6 bases from V and 5 bases from J, with 20 bases in between. Looked up from germline, CDR1 is SQVTM and CDR2 is ANQGSEA. The chain's CDR3 is CSVKGELAWNNEQFF. The CDR3 coding sequence is TGCAGCGTAAAGGGGGAACTAGCCTGGAACAATGAGCAGTTCTTC.

The rearrangement uses TRBV29-1 and TRBJ2-3; D is uncertain. The V end was cut by 3 bases, the J end by 2 bases, with 9 bases between. Germline CDR1 SQVTM, CDR2 ANQGSEA. The CDR3 is made up of 13 amino acids. In DNA, the CDR3 is TGCAGCGTTGACAGGTCCGTCACAGATACGCAGTATTTT. Its protein is CSVDRSVTDTQYF.